Listed here are 15 T cell receptor beta chains from one sample, sequenced in a study of blood T cell repertoires in COVID-19. Clones were read by immunoSEQ multiplex PCR, and TCRdb kept only the in-frame ones, dropping some. The repertoire includes 110,000 to 150,000 clones, 88% of them detected once, and approximately 10% sits in the top ten. The sample consisted of peripheral blood. These receptors came from a man over 45 with active or convalescent COVID-19.

The rearrangement uses TRBV5-4 and TRBJ2-1; perhaps TRBD2 as D (5 bases). CDR1 SGHNT and CDR2 YYREEE come from the germline V gene (reference sequence). Trimming took 1 base from V and 8 from J, leaving 16 bases between them. The CDR3 has 15 residues. CDR3 nucleotide sequence: TGTGCCAGCAGCTTGACCGGGGTGGGCCATCATGAGCAGTTCTTC. Translated: CASSLTGVGHHEQFF.

The V gene is TRBV18, the J gene TRBJ1-4; 8 nucleotides agree with TRBD1. The V and J ends lost 1 base and 6 bases, in that order; junction bases with no gene match: 4. The germline V gene encodes CDR1 KGHSH and CDR2 LQKENI. The CDR3 is 15 amino acids. In DNA form, the CDR3 reads TGTGCCAGCTCACCACTGCCAGGGGGCGATGAAAAACTGTTTTTT. Protein: CASSPLPGGDEKLFF.

The genes are TRBV19 and TRBJ2-2; tentatively, D is TRBD1 (6 bases). This CDR3 spans 13 amino acids. The germline V gene has CDR1 LNHDA and CDR2 SQIVND (reference sequence). The germline V and J ends were trimmed by 5 bases and 7 bases, with 11 bases remaining between them. CDR3 nucleotide sequence: TGTGCCAGTAGTTTACAGGGTATCGGGGAGCTGTTTTTT. Translated, it gives CASSLQGIGELFF.

The genes are TRBV13 and TRBJ2-5, with D tentatively TRBD1 (6 bases). V dropped 5 bases and J dropped 5 bases, with 12 bases sitting between them. This CDR3 contains 13 residues. Germline values: CDR1 PRHDT, CDR2 FYEKMQ (reference sequence). CDR3 residues: CASSLQGRETQYF. Written as DNA, the CDR3 is TGTGCCAGCAGCCTCCAGGGGCGCGAGACCCAGTACTTC.

The chain uses TRBV6-5 and TRBJ2-7, with TRBD1 identical over 9 bases. V dropped 4 bases and J dropped 6; count of bases not matched to a gene: 1. Germline loops: CDR1 MNHEY, CDR2 SVGAGI. This CDR3 spans 12 amino acids. CDR3 DNA: TGTGCCAGCAGTTCGGACAGGGGCGAGCAGTACTTC. This gives the protein CASSSDRGEQYF.

This clone was found once. The gene calls are TRBV5-6 and TRBJ2-7; 9 nucleotides match TRBD2. This CDR3 is built from 15 residues. Losses at the gene ends were 2 bases for V and 0 bases for J; bases not matched to a gene: 3. The germline V gene encodes CDR1 SGHDT and CDR2 YYEEEE. In nucleotides, the CDR3 is TGTGCCAGCAGCTTCCCGGGACTAGCCTCCTACGAGCAGTACTTC. Translated: CASSFPGLASYEQYF.

The gene calls are TRBV29-1 and TRBJ2-4, with TRBD2 identical over 9 bases. Germline loops: CDR1 SQVTM, CDR2 ANQGSEA. The V segment lost 7 bases and the J segment 4 bases; nucleotides outside the gene matches: 5. This CDR3 has 13 amino acids. CDR3 DNA sequence: TGCAGCGCCGAAGCGGGGGGAAAAAACATTCAGTACTTC. Protein: CSAEAGGKNIQYF.

The chain recombines TRBV28 with TRBJ2-7; TRBD1 is a possible D gene (7 bases). This CDR3 contains 15 residues. The germline V gene has CDR1 MDHEN and CDR2 SYDVKM. Trimming shortened V by 5 bases and J by 1 base, and 15 bases separated the two germline ends. The CDR3 loop reads CASSQTGEASYEQYF. The CDR3 DNA is TGTGCCAGCAGTCAAACAGGGGAGGCGTCCTACGAGCAGTACTTC.

This clone was counted at least ten times. This chain joins TRBV12-3 or TRBV12-4 and TRBJ2-7; TRBD2 might be the D (5 bases). This CDR3 region has 11 residues. V lost 4 bases and J 7 bases, leaving 8 bases between the germline ends. The CDR3 sequence: CASSSEREQYF. The CDR3 bases are TGTGCCAGCAGTTCGGAGCGGGAGCAGTACTTC.

V and J are TRBV19 and TRBJ2-7; possibly TRBD1 for D (5 bases). Germline V gene lookup returns CDR1 LNHDA and CDR2 SQIVND (reference sequence). The V gene lost 5 bases and the J gene lost 6 bases, with 11 bases spanning the gap. The CDR3 covers 12 residues. CDR3 loop: CASSDRWAEQYF. The CDR3 nucleotides read TGTGCCAGTAGTGACAGATGGGCCGAGCAGTACTTC. Using reference TRBV19 and TRBJ2-7 for the parts outside the CDR3, the full variable domain is DGGITQSPKYLFRKEGQNVTLSCEQNLNHDAMYWYRQDPGQGLRLIYYSQIVNDFQKGDIAEGYSVSREKKESFPLTVTSAQKNPTAFYLCASSDRWAEQYFGPGTRLTVT.

This sequence joins TRBV10-2 and TRBJ2-2; possibly TRBD1 for D (6 bases). CDR3 length: 15 residues. Germline CDR1 is WSHSY and CDR2 is SAAADI. Trimming took off 10 bases at V and 0 bases at J, with 15 bases between the two ends. CDR3: CATKDRTANTGELFF. The DNA for the CDR3 is TGCGCCACCAAAGATCGGACAGCGAACACCGGGGAGCTGTTTTTT.

The chain carries TRBV30 and TRBJ2-1, with TRBD2 matching 8 bases. From germline, CDR1 is GTSNPN and CDR2 SVGIG (reference sequence). Losses at the gene ends were 0 bases for V and 6 bases for J; bases not matched to a gene: 16. The CDR3 has 18 amino acids. Here the CDR3 reads CAWSVPKGGGRFRNEQFF. In nucleotides, the CDR3 is TGTGCCTGGAGTGTACCAAAAGGCGGGGGGAGGTTCCGCAATGAGCAGTTCTTC. The full variable domain, its missing parts supplied by reference TRBV30 and TRBJ2-1, is SQTIHQWPATLVQPVGSPLSLECTVEGTSNPNLYWYRQAAGRGLQLLFYSVGIGQISSEVPQNLSASRPQDRQFILSSKKLLLSDSGFYLCAWSVPKGGGRFRNEQFFGPGTRLTVL.

The chain recombines TRBV6-2 or TRBV6-3 with TRBJ2-3; 8 positions match TRBD2. Germline V gives CDR1 MNHEY, CDR2 SVGEGT. The length of the CDR3 is 17 residues. J lost 2 bases, V lost 5 bases, and 12 bases had no gene match. CDR3 coding DNA: TGTGCCAGCAGTCGCCCTCTACTAGCGGACCCCACAGATACGCAGTATTTT. It is translated as CASSRPLLADPTDTQYF.

V gene TRBV29-1 combines with J gene TRBJ2-7, with TRBD2 matching 10 bases. The germline CDR1 and CDR2 sequences are SQVTM and ANQGSEA. The V segment lost 4 bases and the J segment 5 bases; nucleotides outside the gene matches: 5. The CDR3 is 13 amino acids. CDR3 residues: CSVGELAGNEQYF. As DNA, the CDR3 is TGCAGCGTTGGGGAACTAGCGGGAAACGAGCAGTACTTC.

This clone was recorded once. V gene TRBV4-1 combines with J gene TRBJ2-5; 11 bases line up with TRBD2. The CDR3 covers 15 residues. Germline CDR1 reads MGHRA; CDR2 reads YSYEKL. J was trimmed by 2 bases and V by 2 bases; bases with no gene match: 1. The CDR3 region has the DNA TGCGCCAGCAGCCAATGGACTAGCGGGCAAGAGACCCAGTACTTC. Protein: CASSQWTSGQETQYF.